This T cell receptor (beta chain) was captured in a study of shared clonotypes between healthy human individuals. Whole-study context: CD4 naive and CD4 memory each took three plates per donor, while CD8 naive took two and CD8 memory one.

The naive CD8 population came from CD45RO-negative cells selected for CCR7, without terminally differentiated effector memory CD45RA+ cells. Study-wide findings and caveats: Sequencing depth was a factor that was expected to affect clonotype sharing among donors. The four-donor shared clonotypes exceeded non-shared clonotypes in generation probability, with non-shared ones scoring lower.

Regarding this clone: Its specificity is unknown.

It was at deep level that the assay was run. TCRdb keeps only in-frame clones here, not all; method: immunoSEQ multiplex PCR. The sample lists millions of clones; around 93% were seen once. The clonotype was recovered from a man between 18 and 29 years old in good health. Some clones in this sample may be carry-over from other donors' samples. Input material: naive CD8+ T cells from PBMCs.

CDR3 in DNA: TGTGCCAGCAGCGAGACAGAGGGTACCGCTAATGAAAAACTGTTTTTT. This codes for CASSETEGTANEKLFF. This chain uses TRBV7-9 with TRBJ1-4, with D maybe TRBD1 (5 bases). The CDR3 is 16 amino acids. V shed 5 bases and J shed 3 bases, with 16 bases lying between them. The germline V gene has CDR1 SEHNR and CDR2 FQNEAQ (reference sequence). Supplemented by reference TRBV7-9 and TRBJ1-4, the full variable domain reads DTGVSQNPRHKITKRGQNVTFRCDPISEHNRLYWYRQTLGQGPEFLTYFQNEAQLEKSRLLSDRFSAERPKGSFSTLEIQRTEQGDSAMYLCASSETEGTANEKLFFGSGTQLSVL.